These T cell receptor beta chains were read from a single sample in a study of high-grade serous ovarian cancer treatment subgroups. TCRdb keeps only in-frame clones here, not all; method: immunoSEQ multiplex PCR. The sample lists approximately 5,700 clones, about 75% occurring once. Sequenced input: tumor tissue. These TCRs come from a human patient with high-grade serous ovarian cancer. Each CDR3 is given with its conserved first and last residue. A D gene is named only where the DNA matches it firmly. Clone size is given for some rows only: seen once, a few or many times, or a class if the clone is expanded.

. few TRBJ1-2 TRBV5-1 CASSPRQSVRGYTF TGCGCCAGCAGCCCTAGACAGTCCGTTCGTGGCTACACCTTC
. few TRBJ2-5 TRBV11-2 CASSLDSLTRKTQYF TGTGCCAGCAGCTTAGATTCTCTGACTCGAAAGACCCAGTACTTC
TRBD2 few TRBJ2-5 TRBV9 CASSLRGGQSETQYF TGTGCCAGCAGCTTGCGGGGGGGCCAGAGCGAGACCCAGTACTTC
TRBD1 few TRBJ1-1 TRBV5-1 CASSLAGGTGNMNTEAFF TGCGCCAGCAGCTTGGCGGGGGGGACAGGGAACATGAACACTGAAGCTTTCTTT
. few TRBJ1-2 TRBV7-2 CASSLASVEYGYTF TGTGCCAGCAGCTTAGCCTCGGTCGAGTATGGCTACACCTTC
. once TRBJ2-3 TRBV5-1 CASSLEKGTDTQYF TGCGCCAGCAGCTTGGAAAAAGGCACAGATACGCAGTATTTT
TRBD1 . TRBJ2-7 TRBV7-2 CASSPNRDRGRNEQYF TGTGCCAGCAGCCCCAACCGGGACAGGGGGAGGAACGAGCAGTACTTC
. . TRBJ1-1 TRBV27 CASSLGGREAFF TGTGCCAGCAGTTTAGGGGGCAGGGAAGCTTTCTTT
. . TRBJ2-3 TRBV6-6 CASSSLGWDTQYF TGTGCCAGCAGTTCCTTGGGGTGGGATACGCAGTATTTT
. few TRBJ1-1 TRBV7-2 CASSSSNGGTEAFF TGTGCCAGCAGCTCGTCAAACGGGGGAACTGAAGCTTTCTTT
TRBD1 . TRBJ2-7 TRBV5-1 CASSITGTGVSYEQYF TGCGCCAGCAGCATCACCGGGACAGGTGTCTCCTACGAGCAGTACTTC
TRBD1 . TRBJ1-5 TRBV2 CASSEALQGAHGQPQHF TGTGCCAGCAGTGAAGCGCTACAGGGGGCGCATGGTCAGCCCCAGCATTTT
TRBD2 . TRBJ2-2 TRBV10-2 CASSGTSGGAWSTGELFF TGCGCCAGCAGTGGGACTAGCGGGGGGGCCTGGAGCACCGGGGAGCTGTTTTTT
. . TRBJ2-2 TRBV7-9 CASSSNRAYTGELFF TGTGCCAGCAGCTCTAATAGAGCGTACACCGGGGAGCTGTTTTTT
. . TRBJ2-5 TRBV6-1 CASPPKDSRETQYF TGTGCCAGCCCTCCGAAGGATAGCAGGGAGACCCAGTACTTC
. few TRBJ1-1 TRBV28 CASRVYTEAFF TGTGCCAGCAGGGTGTACACTGAAGCTTTCTTT
. . TRBJ1-5 TRBV6-1 CASSEGRGYSNQPQHF TGTGCCAGCAGTGAAGGACGAGGGTATAGCAATCAGCCCCAGCATTTT
TRBD2 few TRBJ2-2 TRBV19 CASSTSGGRSNTGELFF TGTGCCAGTAGCACTAGCGGGGGGCGTAGTAACACCGGGGAGCTGTTTTTT
. once TRBJ1-1 TRBV2 CASSVGNTEAFF TGTGCCAGCAGTGTTGGGAACACTGAAGCTTTCTTT
. few TRBJ2-1 TRBV6-4 CASSDGAGTFPEQFF TGTGCCAGCAGTGACGGGGCAGGGACCTTCCCCGAGCAGTTCTTC
. . TRBJ1-1 TRBV7-8 CASTRTDMNTEAFF TGTGCCAGCACTCGGACTGACATGAACACTGAAGCTTTCTTT
TRBD2 . TRBJ2-1 TRBV27 CASSFSGGAIYNEQFF TGTGCCAGCAGTTTTAGCGGGGGGGCCATCTACAATGAGCAGTTCTTC
. . TRBJ1-6 TRBV28 CASSLPYNSPLHF TGTGCCAGCTCCCTCCCCTATAATTCACCCCTCCACTTT
TRBD2 . TRBJ2-1 TRBV7-2 CASSLDPGTSGVPNNEQFF TGTGCCAGCAGCTTAGACCCCGGGACTAGCGGGGTCCCAAACAATGAGCAGTTCTTC
TRBD2 . TRBJ2-5 TRBV28 CASSLRTSGWKTQYF TGTGCCAGCAGTTTACGAACTAGCGGGTGGAAGACCCAGTACTTC